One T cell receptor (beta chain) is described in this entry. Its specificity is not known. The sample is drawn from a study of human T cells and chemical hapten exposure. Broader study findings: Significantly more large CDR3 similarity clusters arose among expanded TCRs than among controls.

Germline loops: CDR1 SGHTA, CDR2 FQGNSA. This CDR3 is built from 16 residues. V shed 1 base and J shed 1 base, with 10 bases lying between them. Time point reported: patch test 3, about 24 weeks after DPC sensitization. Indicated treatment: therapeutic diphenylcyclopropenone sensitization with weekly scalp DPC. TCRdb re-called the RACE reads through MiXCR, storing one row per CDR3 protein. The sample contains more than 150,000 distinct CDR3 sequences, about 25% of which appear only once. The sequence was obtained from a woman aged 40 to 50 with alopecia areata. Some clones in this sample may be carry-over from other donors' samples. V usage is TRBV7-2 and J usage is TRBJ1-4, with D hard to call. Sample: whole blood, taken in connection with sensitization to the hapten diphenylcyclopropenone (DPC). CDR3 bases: TGTGCCAGCAGCTTAGGCGTCCGGGTAACTAATGAAAAACTGTTTTTT. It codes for CASSLGVRVTNEKLFF.